A selection of T cell receptor beta chains follows, all from one sample in a study of cytomegalovirus exposure and HLA in healthy donors. Method: immunoSEQ multiplex PCR; TCRdb's copy keeps in-frame clones and lacks some. Here the sample spans 100,000 to 140,000 clones, around 76% being singletons. Sequencing was performed on PBMCs. These receptors were obtained from a man in his thirties or forties in good health and CMV-seropositive. CDR3s include the opening cysteine and the closing phenylalanine or tryptophan. Part of the rows lack a size; the others show once, few, many or a class for expanded clones.

>TRBV2|-
CASGRLARQETQYF
>TRBV5-1|-
CASASGTGQETQYF
>TRBV18|-
CASSPGTGGSNEQFF
>TRBV30|-
CAWSIGGTGAEQYF
>TRBV11-3|-
CASSLEPGMSGNTIYF
>TRBV5-1|once
CASSVDRGGYEQYF
>TRBV13|-
CASSPGDRGPDTQYF
>TRBV5-6|-
CASTAGGGGYTGELFF
>TRBV7-6|-
CASSLYPLRNEKLFF
>TRBV29-1|-
CSVQPLASKETQYF
>TRBV27|-
CASRKTGGQPQHF
>TRBV7-2|once
CASSLAGRLNTEAFF
>TRBV6-5|-
CASSSLSGGVGTQYF
>TRBV4-1|-
CASSQVGSQGHETQYF
>TRBV5-8|-
CASSLALTGKGYGYTF
>TRBV19|-
CASSSAVASGRGYEQFF
>TRBV30|-
CAWSVGQGAGGYTF
>TRBV18|-
CASSPRDSSSYNSPLHF
>TRBV2|-
CASSVSLGTSLSEQYF
>TRBV19|-
CASSITRGGTDTQYF
>TRBV5-1|few
CASSLGVGDTEAFF
>TRBV20-1|-
CSARTGYEQYF
>TRBV5-1|-
CASSLGRTGTYEQYF
>TRBV7-2|few
CASSSLTVGRGEAFF
>TRBV7-9|-
CASSLGGRDEQYF
>TRBV5-1|-
CASSLAGGTGELFF
>TRBV19|-
CASRIQGNTGELFF
>TRBV2|-
CASSEVATGHGYTF
>TRBV5-1|few
CASSLWDSLNQPQHF
>TRBV12-2|-
CASRISGGITEAFF
>TRBV29-1|-
CSVESGSGANVLTF
>TRBV7-9|-
CSSSRLEGLHSPLHF
>TRBV5-1|-
CASSSSGEVTDTQYF
>TRBV2|-
CASSEGGNYEQYF
>TRBV6-5|-
CASRTGGAEENEQYF
>TRBV7-9|few
CASRPNFGGSWNSPLHF
>TRBV29-1|-
CSVAGQGIRFF
>TRBV7-9|-
CSSSFTGYATNEKLFF
>TRBV6-1|-
CASKDSGSDTQYF